What follows are 2 T cell receptor beta chains derived from one specimen sequenced in a study of response to subunit inactivated influenza vaccine. TCRdb re-derived calls from the RT-PCR reads in MiXCR, one entry per CDR3 protein. Of about 500,000 distinct CDR3 sequences detected, 16% appear once; the ten largest clones hold 2.5% to 3.5%. The specimen was CD4+ T cells sorted from PBMCs, collected approximately 25 months after vaccination. The receptors come from a man in his fifties or sixties who received an inactivated influenza vaccine.

Ten or more counts support this clonotype. This chain uses TRBV7-9 with TRBJ1-2; TRBD1 matches at 7 bases. The CDR3 consists of 13 residues. From germline, CDR1 is SEHNR and CDR2 FQNEAQ (reference sequence). With V trimmed by 4 bases and J by 4 bases, 3 bases remained unmatched. In DNA form, the CDR3 reads TGTGCCAGCAGCTCGACAGGGTTCTATGGCTACACCTTC. Translating gives CASSSTGFYGYTF.

This clonotype has just a few counts. J is TRBJ2-1 and V is TRBV24-1, with 7 nucleotides matching TRBD2. Germline V gene data show CDR1 as KGHDR and CDR2 as SFDVKD. V trimming: 6 bases; J trimming: 2 bases; junction bases outside the gene matches: 6. This CDR3 is built from 15 residues. CDR3 sequence: CATSSGGGPYNEQFF. The CDR3 nucleotides are TGTGCCACCAGTAGTGGCGGGGGACCCTACAATGAGCAGTTCTTC.